The 32 T cell receptor beta chains below come from one sample, sequenced in a study of shared clonotypes between healthy human individuals (dated by TCRdb to 2020 to 2022). Libraries were prepared through the immunoSEQ multiplex PCR assay. TCRdb mirrors the immuneACCESS table, restricted to in-frame sequences. Some clones are absent from its copies; in checked studies, under half trace to an unresolved V gene, and the reason for the others is unknown. This sample gives hundreds of thousands of clones in total; around 70% of them show up just once. Of the sample, about 10% falls within the top ten clones. The source material was memory CD4+ T cells sorted from blood. Sample cell subset or site, as interpreted from the label and publication: CD45RA-negative fraction. These receptors all stem from a man aged 25-40 years in good health.

This chain uses TRBV2 with TRBJ2-3; D might be TRBD1 or TRBD2, each matching 5 bases. Germline CDR1 and CDR2: SNHLY and FYNNEI. The germline V and J ends were trimmed by 8 bases and 4 bases, with 10 bases remaining between them. The CDR3 spans 12 residues. CDR3 in amino acids: CASAGRADTQYF. The CDR3 bases are TGTGCCAGCGCAGGGCGGGCAGATACGCAGTATTTT.

CDR3 DNA sequence: TGTGCCAGCAGCAAACAAGCCCGGTCCCAAGAGACCCAGTACTTC. As protein: CASSKQARSQETQYF. The chain is built from TRBV7-3 and TRBJ2-5; D unresolved. Trimming left V 5 bases short and J 1 base short, with 14 bases between. The CDR3 loop spans 15 amino acids. Germline CDR1 is SGHTA and CDR2 is FQGTGA.

This clone turned up a few times. The chain uses TRBV2 and TRBJ1-5; D call uncertain. V lost 6 bases and J lost 7, with 16 bases in between. The CDR3 has 14 residues. Germline-derived CDR1 and CDR2 are SNHLY and FYNNEI. The CDR3 DNA sequence: TGTGCCAGCAGCCCCCAAGGTTCAGGCCAGCCCCAGCATTTT. Its translation: CASSPQGSGQPQHF. The full variable domain, with the rest looked up from reference TRBV2 and TRBJ1-5, is EPEVTQTPSHQVTQMGQEVILRCVPISNHLYFYWYRQILGQKVEFLVSFYNNEISEKSEIFDDQFSVERPDGSNFTLKIRSTKLEDSAMYFCASSPQGSGQPQHFGDGTRLSIL.

This sequence joins TRBV2 and TRBJ2-1; D uncertain. Germline values: CDR1 SNHLY, CDR2 FYNNEI. Trimming left V 3 bases short and J 8 bases short, with 8 bases between. The CDR3 runs 12 residues. CDR3 DNA: TGTGCCAGCAGTGACCTAGTCGATGAGCAGTTCTTC. This sequence encodes CASSDLVDEQFF.

The chain carries TRBV18 and TRBJ2-5; perhaps TRBD1 as D (5 bases). The CDR3 spans 14 residues. Trimming cost V 2 bases and J 5 bases, with 12 bases left between them. The germline gives CDR1 KGHSH, CDR2 LQKENI. CDR3 sequence: CASSPTRGWETQYF. The CDR3 DNA sequence: TGTGCCAGCTCACCAACAAGGGGTTGGGAGACCCAGTACTTC.

The J gene is TRBJ2-7, the V gene TRBV7-9; 9 bases are a match to TRBD1. CDR3 size: 16 residues. The germline V gene has CDR1 SEHNR and CDR2 FQNEAQ (reference sequence). The ends lost 5 bases at V and 2 bases at J; junction bases unmatched: 10. DNA of the CDR3: TGTGCCAGCAGCCCCGAACAGGGGGCCCAAACCTACGAGCAGTACTTC. The encoded protein is CASSPEQGAQTYEQYF.

The genes are TRBV5-4 and TRBJ2-1; 7 bases match TRBD2. Germline loops: CDR1 SGHNT, CDR2 YYREEE (reference sequence). Trimming removed 4 bases from V and 3 bases from J; junction bases left unmatched: 10. The CDR3 is 16 residues long. In nucleotides, the CDR3 is TGTGCCAGCAGCAAAATTACGGGAGGCTACTACAATGAGCAGTTCTTC. It yields the protein CASSKITGGYYNEQFF. The variable domain in full, completed from reference TRBV5-4 and TRBJ2-1, reads ETGVTQSPTHLIKTRGQQVTLRCSSQSGHNTVSWYQQALGQGPQFIFQYYREEENGRGNFPPRFSGLQFPNYSSELNVNALELDDSALYLCASSKITGGYYNEQFFGPGTRLTVL.

DNA for the CDR3: TGTGCCAGCAGTGAGGGACACTATAGCAATCAGCCCCAGCATTTT. This codes for CASSEGHYSNQPQHF. The V call is TRBV2, the J call TRBJ1-5; D possibly corresponds to TRBD1 (6 bases). V was shortened by 3 bases and J by 0 bases, with 9 bases between the two germline ends. The CDR3 is 15 amino acids. Germline V gives CDR1 SNHLY, CDR2 FYNNEI.

With respect to this clone: Other nucleotide sequences in the sample specify the same CDR3. V and J are TRBV9 and TRBJ2-1; 10 nucleotides line up with TRBD2. Trimming at V came to 0 bases and at J to 5 bases, leaving 5 bases not matched to a gene. CDR3 size: 16 residues. CDR1 and CDR2 from the germline V gene are SGDLS and YYNGEE. The DNA of the CDR3 is TGTGCCAGCAGCGTAGGCCCAGCGGGAGGGGACAATGAGCAGTTCTTC. Protein sequence: CASSVGPAGGDNEQFF.

Points on this clone: One base separates it from a far larger clone, so it is likely a read error. This sample also contains other DNA sequences that code for the same CDR3. This chain connects TRBV5-4 to TRBJ1-1; D remains ambiguous. V lost 2 bases to trimming and J lost 1 base, with 6 bases between them. Germline loops: CDR1 SGHNT, CDR2 YYREEE (reference sequence). The CDR3 totals 13 residues. The CDR3 coding sequence is TGTGCCAGCAGCTTAGGCGGGAACACTGAAGCTTTCTTT. Protein: CASSLGGNTEAFF.

This sequence joins TRBV19 and TRBJ2-5, with D possibly TRBD2 on 7 matching bases. V was pared by 3 bases and J by 6 bases, with 11 bases between. This CDR3 has 13 amino acids. Germline CDR1 is LNHDA and CDR2 is SQIVND (reference sequence). The CDR3 DNA reads TGTGCCAGTAGTATCGGGGGGCTGAAGACCCAGTACTTC. It codes for CASSIGGLKTQYF.

This clone appeared once. The V call is TRBV2, the J call TRBJ2-1, with a tentative D call TRBD1 (7 bases). The CDR3 spans 16 residues. Between the trimmed V and J ends, which lost 7 bases and 9 bases, there was a span of 25 bases. Germline CDR1 and CDR2: SNHLY and FYNNEI. As DNA, the CDR3 is TGTGCCAGCAACCCTCGGGGCAGGGGGGCTTTGGGTGAGCAGTTCTTC. Its translation: CASNPRGRGALGEQFF.

This clone was seen a handful of times. The V call is TRBV28, the J call TRBJ1-2, with TRBD1 matching 7 bases. J was trimmed by 7 bases and V by 8 bases; bases with no gene match: 7. This CDR3 contains 12 residues. The germline gives CDR1 MDHEN, CDR2 SYDVKM. The CDR3 sequence: CASGTASLGYTF. The CDR3 DNA reads TGTGCCAGCGGGACAGCCTCTCTTGGCTACACCTTC.

The chain joins TRBV5-5 to TRBJ2-2, with 8 bases identical to TRBD2. This CDR3 contains 17 residues. The V segment lost 3 bases and the J segment 4 bases; nucleotides outside the gene matches: 11. Germline V gene lookup returns CDR1 SGHKS and CDR2 YYEKEE (reference sequence). The CDR3: CASSWLGGSGTTGELFF. As DNA, the CDR3 is TGTGCCAGCAGCTGGCTCGGGGGTAGCGGGACCACCGGGGAGCTGTTTTTT.

The chain carries TRBV2 and TRBJ2-7; D uncertain. V shed 4 bases and J shed 4 bases, with 17 bases lying between them. Germline V gene sequence: CDR1 SNHLY, CDR2 FYNNEI. The CDR3 is made up of 15 amino acids. CDR3 sequence: CASSAPAQRLYEQYF. As DNA, the CDR3 is TGTGCCAGCAGTGCCCCGGCACAGCGATTGTACGAGCAGTACTTC.

The chain uses TRBV5-8 and TRBJ1-1; TRBD1 might be the D (5 bases). V was pared by 1 base and J by 1 base, with 11 bases between. Germline CDR1 and CDR2: SGHTS and YDEGEE. The length of the CDR3 is 15 residues. The CDR3 DNA reads as TGTGCCAGCAGCTTGACTGGCAGGGCGAACACTGAAGCTTTCTTT. It encodes CASSLTGRANTEAFF. The full variable domain, its missing parts supplied by reference TRBV5-8 and TRBJ1-1, is EAGVTQSPTHLIKTRGQQATLRCSPISGHTSVYWYQQALGLGLQFLLWYDEGEERNRGNFPPRFSGRQFPNYSSELNVNALELEDSALYLCASSLTGRANTEAFFGQGTRLTVV.

V usage is TRBV19 and J usage is TRBJ1-1; TRBD1 matches 9 bases. V shed 2 bases, J shed 4 bases, and the junction held 5 bases outside the gene matches. From germline, CDR1 is LNHDA and CDR2 SQIVND (reference sequence). CDR3 size: 15 residues. CDR3 nucleotide sequence: TGTGCCAGTAGTATAAGTCTGGGACAGGGCACTGAAGCTTTCTTT. Translated: CASSISLGQGTEAFF.

This clone was seen a few times. The chain combines TRBV5-1 with TRBJ2-2; 8 bases line up with TRBD2. Trimming removed 4 bases from V and 7 bases from J; junction bases left unmatched: 12. The CDR3 length is 16 residues. Germline CDR1 and CDR2: SGHRS and YFSETQ. Written as DNA, the CDR3 is TGCGCCAGCAGCCAAACCGGACTAGCCCGGGGCGGGGAGCTGTTTTTT. It encodes CASSQTGLARGGELFF. Full variable domain (outside the CDR3, taken from reference TRBV5-1 and TRBJ2-2): KAGVTQTPRYLIKTRGQQVTLSCSPISGHRSVSWYQQTPGQGLQFLFEYFSETQRNKGNFPGRFSGRQFSNSRSEMNVSTLELGDSALYLCASSQTGLARGGELFFGEGSRLTVL.

As for this clone: Other DNA sequences in the same sample also yield this CDR3. The CDR3 DNA sequence: TGTGCCAGCAGTTTTCCCAATCAGCCCCAGCATTTT. Translated, it gives CASSFPNQPQHF. The J gene is TRBJ1-5, the V gene TRBV28; D gene ambiguous. CDR1 is MDHEN and CDR2 is SYDVKM in the germline V gene. V lost 3 bases to trimming and J lost 3 bases, with 3 bases between them. The CDR3 spans 12 residues.

This chain joins TRBV28 and TRBJ2-2; D is possibly TRBD1 (6 bases). The CDR3 length is 17 residues. CDR1 MDHEN and CDR2 SYDVKM come from the germline V gene. Between the trimmed V and J ends, which lost 2 bases and 7 bases, there was a span of 20 bases. The CDR3 coding sequence is TGTGCCAGCAGTTTACTCTTCCCTCAGGGGAAGGTCGGGGAGCTGTTTTTT. Translated, it gives CASSLLFPQGKVGELFF.

The chain combines TRBV6-6 with TRBJ2-7, with TRBD1 matching over 7 bases. The CDR3 totals 14 residues. Germline V lookup: CDR1 MNHNY, CDR2 SVGAGI (reference sequence). J gave up 2 bases and V 6 bases, and 7 bases lay outside the gene matches. This CDR3 is CASRRDQGAYEQYF. CDR3 sequence (DNA): TGTGCCAGCAGAAGGGACCAGGGGGCCTACGAGCAGTACTTC.

DNA for the CDR3: TGCGCCAGCAGAACCGGGACCGTGGCAGATACGCAGTATTTT. It yields the protein CASRTGTVADTQYF. This chain joins TRBV5-1 and TRBJ2-3; the D call may be TRBD1 or TRBD2 (5 bases each). Germline CDR1 and CDR2: SGHRS and YFSETQ. The CDR3 is made up of 14 amino acids. V dropped 5 bases and J dropped 4 bases, with 14 bases sitting between them.

The chain combines TRBV29-1 with TRBJ1-2; tentatively, D is TRBD1 (6 bases). Germline V lookup: CDR1 SQVTM, CDR2 ANQGSEA. Trimming left V 1 base short and J 5 bases short, with 14 bases between. The CDR3 runs 14 residues. CDR3 sequence (DNA): TGCAGCGTTGAAGGTGCCCAGGGGCGGTATGGCTACACCTTC. This codes for CSVEGAQGRYGYTF.

The rearrangement links TRBV28 to TRBJ1-1; 8 bases match TRBD1. Trimming took 6 bases from V and 1 from J; bases not matched to a gene: 4. Germline V gives CDR1 MDHEN, CDR2 SYDVKM. The CDR3 spans 14 residues. The DNA of the CDR3 is TGTGCCAGCAGAGGACAGGGAGGGAACACTGAAGCTTTCTTT. It yields the protein CASRGQGGNTEAFF.

J is TRBJ2-2 and V is TRBV2; 9 bases are a match to TRBD2. The trim removed 6 bases at V and 1 base at J, leaving 3 bases unmatched. CDR1 and CDR2 from the germline V gene are SNHLY and FYNNEI. The CDR3 covers 15 residues. This CDR3 is CASRQLAGNTGELFF. CDR3 nucleotide sequence: TGTGCCAGCAGACAACTAGCGGGGAACACCGGGGAGCTGTTTTTT. Filled out from reference TRBV2 and TRBJ2-2, the complete variable domain reads EPEVTQTPSHQVTQMGQEVILRCVPISNHLYFYWYRQILGQKVEFLVSFYNNEISEKSEIFDDQFSVERPDGSNFTLKIRSTKLEDSAMYFCASRQLAGNTGELFFGEGSRLTVL.

J is TRBJ2-7 and V is TRBV11-2; D unresolved. The CDR3 loop spans 15 amino acids. Germline CDR1 reads SGHAT; CDR2 reads FQNNGV. Between the trimmed V and J ends, which lost 3 bases and 3 bases, there was a span of 15 bases. CDR3 nucleotides: TGTGCCAGCAGCTTGACCCCGGGTCTTCACTACGAGCAGTACTTC. This encodes CASSLTPGLHYEQYF. The full variable domain, in which reference TRBV11-2 and TRBJ2-7 provide the parts outside the CDR3, is EAGVAQSPRYKIIEKRQSVAFWCNPISGHATLYWYQQILGQGPKLLIQFQNNGVVDDSQLPKDRFSAERLKGVDSTLKIQPAKLEDSAVYLCASSLTPGLHYEQYFGPGTRLTVT.

V usage is TRBV5-4 and J usage is TRBJ2-1, with TRBD2 matching 12 bases. V shed 4 bases, J shed 0 bases, and the junction held 8 bases outside the gene matches. Germline-derived CDR1 and CDR2 are SGHNT and YYREEE (reference sequence). This CDR3 has 18 amino acids. The CDR3 is CASSRGLAGKGSYNEQFF. DNA for the CDR3: TGTGCCAGCAGCCGCGGACTAGCGGGGAAGGGCTCCTACAATGAGCAGTTCTTC.

This clone showed up just a few times. The genes are TRBV12-5 and TRBJ2-7, with 11 positions matching TRBD2. Per the germline V gene, CDR1 is LGHNT and CDR2 is FRNRAP. V lost 6 bases and J lost 0; bases outside the gene matches: 16. The CDR3 extends over 19 amino acids. CDR3 coding DNA: TGTGCTAGTGGCCAAGACTCTGGGACTAGCGGCCGCCGCTCCTACGAGCAGTACTTC. As protein: CASGQDSGTSGRRSYEQYF.

The chain couples TRBV28 to TRBJ2-5; 9 nucleotides align to TRBD2. V dropped 5 bases and J dropped 5; count of bases not matched to a gene: 12. Looked up from germline, CDR1 is MDHEN and CDR2 is SYDVKM. The CDR3 spans 16 residues. The CDR3 nucleotides are TGTGCCAGCAGTCCGAATAGCGGGAGTGTCGAGGAGACCCAGTACTTC. Protein: CASSPNSGSVEETQYF. The full variable domain, in which reference TRBV28 and TRBJ2-5 provide the parts outside the CDR3, is DVKVTQSSRYLVKRTGEKVFLECVQDMDHENMFWYRQDPGLGLRLIYFSYDVKMKEKGDIPEGYSVSREKKERFSLILESASTNQTSMYLCASSPNSGSVEETQYFGPGTRLLVL.

This clone occurred a few times. The rearrangement links TRBV19 to TRBJ2-4; D is possibly TRBD2 (5 bases). Germline values: CDR1 LNHDA, CDR2 SQIVND (reference sequence). The ends were cut back, 6 bases at V and 5 bases at J, with 14 bases in the middle. The CDR3 loop spans 14 amino acids. The CDR3 bases are TGTGCCAGTAGCCACCGGGTGAGGGAAAACATTCAGTACTTC. It is translated as CASSHRVRENIQYF.

The chain recombines TRBV6-5 with TRBJ2-7; 11 bases match TRBD2. After removal of 6 bases from V and 3 bases from J, the junction contained 7 bases not matched to a gene. The CDR3 spans 15 residues. Germline V gene lookup returns CDR1 MNHEY and CDR2 SVGAGI. CDR3 region: CASSNAGTSGYEQYF. The DNA for the CDR3 is TGTGCCAGCAGCAACGCCGGGACTAGCGGCTACGAGCAGTACTTC.

The J gene is TRBJ2-5, the V gene TRBV7-3; 7 nucleotides agree with TRBD2. Per germline, CDR1 SGHTA and CDR2 FQGTGA. Trimming removed 5 bases from V and 4 bases from J; junction bases left unmatched: 7. The CDR3 contains 14 residues. CDR3 in amino acids: CASSPPTSPETQYF. The CDR3 DNA reads as TGTGCCAGCAGCCCCCCGACTAGCCCAGAGACCCAGTACTTC.